The rows below give T cell receptor beta chains drawn from one sample of a study of T cell clonotyping in hematopoietic cell transplantation. Only in-frame clones appear in the TCRdb table, and some are missing; sequencing was by immunoSEQ multiplex PCR. The sample includes several thousand clones, 95% to 98% of them seen just once. Here the sequenced sample was peripheral blood mononuclear cells, taken 100 days after allogeneic stem cell transplant. These receptors were taken from a male patient between 55 and 70 years old who had an allogeneic stem cell transplant from a related donor, so the T cells may come from the graft donor. Some clones in this sample may be carry-over from other donors' samples. CDR3s include the opening cysteine and the closing phenylalanine or tryptophan. D genes are given only for firm matches.

17	TRBV5-6	TRBD1	TRBJ2-7	TGTGCCAGCAGCCGTCCCGGGACAGGGAGGCGCGTTGCTGAGCAGTACTTC	CASSRPGTGRRVAEQYF
15	TRBV28	-	TRBJ1-5	TGTGCCAGCAGAAACAAGGGGGGAAGCAATCAGCCCCAGCATTTT	CASRNKGGSNQPQHF
12	TRBV4-3	-	TRBJ1-6	TGCGCCAGCAGCCTACCCCGATCACCCCTCCACTTT	CASSLPRSPLHF
12	TRBV7-6	-	TRBJ2-1	TGTGCCAGCAGCTCACAGTTGGGTGAGCAGTTCTTC	CASSSQLGEQFF
14	TRBV5-1	-	TRBJ1-4	TGCGCCAGCAGCAGGGACGGCCCAAATGAAAAACTGTTTTTT	CASSRDGPNEKLFF
16	TRBV11-2	TRBD1	TRBJ2-2	TGTGCCAGCAGCGCAGCCGGGACAGGGGGGTCCGGGGAGCTGTTTTTT	CASSAAGTGGSGELFF
14	TRBV9	-	TRBJ1-1	TGTGCCAGCAGCGTAGGTCGGCGGGGCACTGAAGCTTTCTTT	CASSVGRRGTEAFF
14	TRBV14	TRBD1	TRBJ2-7	TGTGCCAGCAGATTTTCCGGGACAGGGGTCGAGCAGTACTTC	CASRFSGTGVEQYF
16	TRBV5-1	-	TRBJ2-3	TGCGCCAGCAGCTTGGCCCGGGGGGCCGGGACAGATACGCAGTATTTT	CASSLARGAGTDTQYF
13	TRBV10-3	-	TRBJ2-3	TGTGCCACCGGGGAACAGGGCACAGATACGCAGTATTTT	CATGEQGTDTQYF
14	TRBV7-2	-	TRBJ1-1	TGTGCCAGCAGCTCGGGATTCATGAACACTGAAGCTTTCTTT	CASSSGFMNTEAFF
13	TRBV30	-	TRBJ1-2	TGTGCCTGGAGTGTCGCGGGGGGAAATGGCTACACCTTC	CAWSVAGGNGYTF
15	TRBV6-5	-	TRBJ2-6	TGTGCCAGCAGTTTATCCTGGGCTGGGGCCAACGTCCTGACTTTC	CASSLSWAGANVLTF